The 24 T cell receptor beta chains below all came from one sample that was sequenced in a study of blood T cell repertoires in COVID-19. Generated by immunoSEQ multiplex PCR, the TCRdb table keeps only in-frame clones and is missing some. Of 150,000 to 200,000 clones in the sample, 65% to 90% were seen once. Input material: peripheral blood. The receptors derive from a man aged 60 to 75 with acute or convalescent COVID-19.

This clone appeared a few times. V is TRBV2 and J is TRBJ2-1; 7 bases align to TRBD2. Germline V gives CDR1 SNHLY, CDR2 FYNNEI. The CDR3 sequence is 13 residues long. J was trimmed by 7 bases and V by 8 bases; bases with no gene match: 8. CDR3 sequence (DNA): TGTGCCAGCTCTGGGGAGGGTTGGAATGAGCAGTTCTTC. Its protein is CASSGEGWNEQFF.

This clone was seen once. J is TRBJ1-2 and V is TRBV2; 7 nucleotides agree with TRBD1. The trim removed 6 bases at V and 5 bases at J, leaving 12 bases unmatched. The CDR3 is 15 amino acids. The germline V gene encodes CDR1 SNHLY and CDR2 FYNNEI. CDR3 bases: TGTGCCAGCAGCCGCCGACAGGGAGGCAGGTATGGCTACACCTTC. This sequence encodes CASSRRQGGRYGYTF.

The chain recombines TRBV12-3 or TRBV12-4 with TRBJ2-1; D is perhaps TRBD2 (5 bases). CDR3 length: 12 amino acids. Trimming shortened V by 6 bases and J by 6 bases, and 9 bases separated the two germline ends. The CDR3 region is CASRLGSNEQFF. The CDR3 region has the DNA TGTGCCAGCAGGCTGGGGAGCAATGAGCAGTTCTTC.

V gene TRBV3-1 (or the pseudogene TRBV3-2) combines with J gene TRBJ2-7; D might be TRBD1 (6 bases). The V gene's germline CDR1 is LGHDT and CDR2 YNNKEL (reference sequence). The CDR3 length is 15 residues. Trimming removed 5 bases from V and 6 bases from J, with 20 bases in between. CDR3 DNA sequence: TGTGCCAGCAGCACCCAGGGGCGAGGAGTACCCGAGCAGTACTTC. Amino acid sequence: CASSTQGRGVPEQYF.

The chain uses TRBV6-4 and TRBJ1-1; 9 bases align to TRBD1. The CDR3 sequence is 15 residues long. Losses at the gene ends were 6 bases for V and 6 bases for J; bases not matched to a gene: 11. The V gene's germline CDR1 is MRHNA and CDR2 SNTAGT. The CDR3 here is CASRYIRDRVSEAFF. CDR3 nucleotide sequence: TGTGCCAGCAGGTACATCCGGGACAGGGTATCTGAAGCTTTCTTT.

The genes are TRBV3-1 (or the pseudogene TRBV3-2) and TRBJ2-2; TRBD2 agrees at 11 bases. The CDR3 contains 15 residues. The V gene end was trimmed by 4 bases and the J gene end by 6 bases; junction bases not matched to a gene: 4. Germline assignment: CDR1 LGHDT and CDR2 YNNKEL (reference sequence). The CDR3 is CASSRLAGGAGELFF. The DNA for the CDR3 is TGTGCCAGCAGCCGCTTAGCGGGAGGGGCCGGGGAGCTGTTTTTT.

The chain employs TRBV28 and TRBJ2-1; D is perhaps TRBD2 (5 bases). Germline V CDR1 and CDR2: MDHEN, SYDVKM. Between the trimmed V and J ends, which lost 10 bases and 2 bases, there was a span of 15 bases. The CDR3 runs to 14 residues. The CDR3 region has the DNA TGTGCCATCCTAGCCGGGGTACCCTACAATGAGCAGTTCTTC. This gives the protein CAILAGVPYNEQFF.

The chain uses TRBV11-3 and TRBJ2-1, with TRBD2 matching over 11 bases. The CDR3 loop spans 15 amino acids. Germline V gene data show CDR1 as SGHNT and CDR2 as YENEEA. The trim removed 4 bases at V and 9 bases at J, leaving 8 bases unmatched. Here the CDR3 reads CASSSRGSGRAEQFF. DNA of the CDR3: TGTGCCAGCAGCTCGAGGGGTAGCGGGAGGGCTGAGCAGTTCTTC.

This clone has more than one count but fewer than ten. The chain carries TRBV2 and TRBJ1-2; 9 bases agree with TRBD1. Germline V gene sequence: CDR1 SNHLY, CDR2 FYNNEI. The CDR3 is 17 residues long. V dropped 6 bases and J dropped 4; count of bases not matched to a gene: 15. The CDR3 region has the DNA TGTGCCAGCAGCCCGGGACAGGGATATTCAAGTAGCTATGGCTACACCTTC. Amino acids: CASSPGQGYSSSYGYTF.

The chain joins TRBV27 to TRBJ1-4; no clear D. The germline V and J ends were trimmed by 3 bases and 8 bases, with 19 bases remaining between them. CDR1 and CDR2 (germline): MNHEY, SMNVEV (reference sequence). This CDR3 contains 16 residues. The CDR3 region is CASSFSASASQEKLFF. CDR3 DNA: TGTGCCAGCAGTTTTTCTGCCAGCGCCAGCCAGGAAAAACTGTTTTTT.

The chain recombines TRBV5-1 with TRBJ1-3, with 7 nucleotides matching TRBD1. CDR1 and CDR2 from the germline V gene are SGHRS and YFSETQ. The CDR3 runs to 17 residues. V dropped 4 bases and J dropped 0; count of bases not matched to a gene: 10. The CDR3: CASSRNGQESSGNTIYF. The CDR3 DNA sequence: TGCGCCAGCAGCAGGAACGGACAGGAAAGCTCTGGAAACACCATATATTTT.

The genes are TRBV21-1 and TRBJ2-7; the D call of TRBD1 is as the table states it, not checked on the DNA. TRBV21-1 counts as a pseudogene. The CDR3 loop spans 17 amino acids. CDR3 sequence (DNA): TGTGCCAGCACCTTTCATCCCCCGGGGACAGGGCCGGGGGAGCAGTACTTC. Encoded protein: CASTFHPPGTGPGEQYF.

J is TRBJ1-1 and V is TRBV18; TRBD1 is a possible D gene (6 bases). Germline assignment: CDR1 KGHSH and CDR2 LQKENI. Deletions cut 6 bases from V and 5 bases from J, with 13 bases between. The CDR3 has 13 amino acids. CDR3 DNA: TGTGCCAGCTCTCTTGGGGGCAAAACTGAAGCTTTCTTT. Encoded protein: CASSLGGKTEAFF.

CDR3 in amino acids: CASSAWDRDYGYTF. The CDR3 DNA sequence: TGTGCCAGCAGCGCCTGGGACAGGGACTATGGCTACACCTTC. This rearrangement joins TRBV7-9 to TRBJ1-2; TRBD1 matches 9 bases. CDR1 is SEHNR, CDR2 FQNEAQ, per germline (reference sequence). The CDR3 length is 14 residues. J gave up 3 bases and V 5 bases, and 4 bases lay outside the gene matches.

The rearrangement links TRBV25-1 to TRBJ2-7, with D possibly matching TRBD1 (5 bases). The V gene's germline CDR1 is MGHDK and CDR2 SYGVNS. The CDR3 is made up of 13 amino acids. V shed 2 bases and J shed 9 bases, with 14 bases lying between them. CDR3 bases: TGTGCCAGCAGTGAAAGGGGATCCCTGGGGCAGTACTTC. Amino acid sequence: CASSERGSLGQYF.

This chain links TRBV9 with TRBJ2-6, with D perhaps TRBD1 (5 bases). CDR3 length: 17 residues. Between the trimmed V and J ends, which lost 0 bases and 0 bases, there was a span of 10 bases. Germline V gene lookup returns CDR1 SGDLS and CDR2 YYNGEE. The CDR3: CASSVAAQGSGANVLTF. The DNA of the CDR3 is TGTGCCAGCAGCGTAGCCGCTCAGGGCTCTGGGGCCAACGTCCTGACTTTC.

The V call is TRBV30, the J call TRBJ2-1, with D perhaps TRBD1 (7 bases). V was pared by 3 bases and J by 2 bases, with 11 bases between. The germline CDR1 and CDR2 sequences are GTSNPN and SVGIG (reference sequence). The CDR3 runs to 14 residues. The CDR3 bases are TGTGCCTGGAGCCCAGGGGGGCCCTACAATGAGCAGTTCTTC. It codes for CAWSPGGPYNEQFF. Full variable domain (remainder filled in from reference TRBV30 and TRBJ2-1): SQTIHQWPATLVQPVGSPLSLECTVEGTSNPNLYWYRQAAGRGLQLLFYSVGIGQISSEVPQNLSASRPQDRQFILSSKKLLLSDSGFYLCAWSPGGPYNEQFFGPGTRLTVL.

Note on this clone: A junction boundary mismatches the germline segment, possibly from a read error. This chain connects TRBV7-7 to TRBJ1-1; D is undetermined. The CDR3 loop spans 13 amino acids. Per germline, CDR1 SSHAT and CDR2 FNYEAQ (reference sequence). Written as DNA, the CDR3 is TGTGCTAGCAGCTTAACACCTGACACTGAAGCTTTCTTT. This gives the protein CASSLTPDTEAFF.

The chain has TRBV5-6 and TRBJ1-6; D perhaps matches TRBD1 (5 bases). Germline V gives CDR1 SGHDT, CDR2 YYEEEE. Trimming left V 5 bases short and J 6 bases short, with 12 bases between. The CDR3 sequence is 14 residues long. The CDR3 nucleotides are TGTGCCAGCAGTCACACCCAGGGTAATTCACCCCTCCACTTT. Its translation: CASSHTQGNSPLHF.

This sequence joins TRBV7-9 and TRBJ1-6; D is ambiguous. The CDR3 has 14 residues. The V gene's germline CDR1 is SEHNR and CDR2 FQNEAQ (reference sequence). V was clipped by 5 bases and J by 7 bases, with 12 bases between them. The DNA for the CDR3 is TGTGCCAGCAGCGGTACGATCAGGAATTCACCCCTCCACTTT. Amino acid sequence: CASSGTIRNSPLHF. The full variable domain, in which reference TRBV7-9 and TRBJ1-6 provide the parts outside the CDR3, is DTGVSQNPRHKITKRGQNVTFRCDPISEHNRLYWYRQTLGQGPEFLTYFQNEAQLEKSRLLSDRFSAERPKGSFSTLEIQRTEQGDSAMYLCASSGTIRNSPLHFGNGTRLTVT.

The chain couples TRBV21-1 to TRBJ2-3; TRBD2 is the table's D call, not checked against the DNA. TRBV21-1 is classified as a pseudogene. The CDR3 loop spans 14 amino acids. In DNA form, the CDR3 reads TGTGCCAGCCGGAGAGTAACTAGCACAGATACGCAGTATTTT. Protein: CASRRVTSTDTQYF.

The chain carries TRBV28 and TRBJ1-6; possibly TRBD1 for D (5 bases). Germline CDR1 reads MDHEN; CDR2 reads SYDVKM. The CDR3 spans 13 residues. Trimming removed 6 bases at V and 9 bases at J, with 12 bases between. In DNA form, the CDR3 reads TGTGCCAGCAGCTGGGGGGGAGTTTCACCCCTCCACTTT. This translates into CASSWGGVSPLHF.

This chain joins TRBV6-5 and TRBJ1-6, with 8 bases that match TRBD1. Germline assignment: CDR1 MNHEY and CDR2 SVGAGI. With V trimmed by 8 bases and J by 10 bases, 10 bases remained unmatched. This CDR3 contains 14 residues. CDR3 region: CASAERTGLSPLHF. The CDR3 nucleotides are TGTGCCAGCGCCGAAAGGACAGGGTTATCACCCCTCCACTTT.

The chain has TRBV4-2 and TRBJ2-7; D is uncertain. From germline, CDR1 is LGHNA and CDR2 YNFKEQ. The ends were cut back, 0 bases at V and 2 bases at J, with 8 bases in the middle. There are 14 residues in the CDR3. The CDR3 nucleotides read TGTGCCAGCAGCCAAGATCTACGCACCTACGAGCAGTACTTC. This sequence encodes CASSQDLRTYEQYF.